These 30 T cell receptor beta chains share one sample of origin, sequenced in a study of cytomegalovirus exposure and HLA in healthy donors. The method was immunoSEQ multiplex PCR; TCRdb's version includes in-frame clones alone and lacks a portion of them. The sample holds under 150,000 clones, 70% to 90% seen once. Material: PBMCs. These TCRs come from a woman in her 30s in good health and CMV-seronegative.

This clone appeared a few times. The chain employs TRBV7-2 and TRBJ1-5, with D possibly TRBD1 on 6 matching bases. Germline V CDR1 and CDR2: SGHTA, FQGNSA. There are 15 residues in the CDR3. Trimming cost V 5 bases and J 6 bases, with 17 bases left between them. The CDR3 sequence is CASSRKDSLGQPQHF. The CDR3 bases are TGTGCCAGCAGCCGAAAGGACAGCCTAGGTCAGCCCCAGCATTTT.

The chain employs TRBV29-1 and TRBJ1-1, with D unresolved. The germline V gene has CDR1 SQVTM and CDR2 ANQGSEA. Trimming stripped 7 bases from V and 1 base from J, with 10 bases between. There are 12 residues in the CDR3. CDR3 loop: CSARRQNTEAFF. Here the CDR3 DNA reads TGCAGCGCCAGGCGTCAGAACACTGAAGCTTTCTTT.

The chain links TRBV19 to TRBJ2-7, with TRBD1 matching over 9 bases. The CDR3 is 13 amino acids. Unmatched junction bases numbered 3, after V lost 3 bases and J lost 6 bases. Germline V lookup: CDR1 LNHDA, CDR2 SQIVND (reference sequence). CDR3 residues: CASSIGQGREQYF. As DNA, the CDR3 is TGTGCCAGTAGTATCGGACAGGGGCGCGAGCAGTACTTC.

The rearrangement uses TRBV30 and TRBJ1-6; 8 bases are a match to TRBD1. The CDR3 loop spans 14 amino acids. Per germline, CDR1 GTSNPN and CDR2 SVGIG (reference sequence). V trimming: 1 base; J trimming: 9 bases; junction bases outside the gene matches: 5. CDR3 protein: CAWSEGRGLSPLHF. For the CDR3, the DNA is TGTGCCTGGAGTGAAGGCAGGGGGCTTTCACCCCTCCACTTT.

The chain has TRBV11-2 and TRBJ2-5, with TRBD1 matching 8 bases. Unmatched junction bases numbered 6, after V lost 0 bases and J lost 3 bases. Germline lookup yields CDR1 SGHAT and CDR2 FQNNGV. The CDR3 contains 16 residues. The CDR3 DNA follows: TGTGCCAGCAGCTTAGATCCTGCAGGGGGCAAAGAGACCCAGTACTTC. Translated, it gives CASSLDPAGGKETQYF.

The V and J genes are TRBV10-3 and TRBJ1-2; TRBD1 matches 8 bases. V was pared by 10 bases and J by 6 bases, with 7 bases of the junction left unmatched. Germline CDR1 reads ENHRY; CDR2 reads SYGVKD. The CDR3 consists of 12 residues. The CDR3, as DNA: TGTGCCACCACGGACAGGGCCCATGGCTACACCTTC. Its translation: CATTDRAHGYTF.

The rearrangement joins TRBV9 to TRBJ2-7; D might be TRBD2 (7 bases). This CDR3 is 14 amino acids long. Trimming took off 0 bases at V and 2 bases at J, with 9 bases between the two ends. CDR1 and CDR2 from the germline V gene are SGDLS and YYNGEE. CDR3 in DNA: TGTGCCAGCAGCGTAGCGGGGGGCCCCTACGAGCAGTACTTC. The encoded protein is CASSVAGGPYEQYF.

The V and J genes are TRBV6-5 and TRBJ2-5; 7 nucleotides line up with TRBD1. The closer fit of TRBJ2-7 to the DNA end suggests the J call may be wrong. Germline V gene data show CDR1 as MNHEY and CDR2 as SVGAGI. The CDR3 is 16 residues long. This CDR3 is CASSYSPTGSTYEQYF. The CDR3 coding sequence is TGTGCCAGCAGTTACTCTCCGACAGGGAGTACCTACGAGCAGTACTTC.

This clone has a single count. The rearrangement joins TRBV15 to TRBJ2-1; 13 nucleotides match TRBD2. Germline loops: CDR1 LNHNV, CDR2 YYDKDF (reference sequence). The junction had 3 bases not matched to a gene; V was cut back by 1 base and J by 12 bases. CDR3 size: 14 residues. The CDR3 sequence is CATSRGTSGGAQFF. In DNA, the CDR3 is TGTGCCACCAGCAGAGGAACTAGCGGGGGGGCGCAGTTCTTC.

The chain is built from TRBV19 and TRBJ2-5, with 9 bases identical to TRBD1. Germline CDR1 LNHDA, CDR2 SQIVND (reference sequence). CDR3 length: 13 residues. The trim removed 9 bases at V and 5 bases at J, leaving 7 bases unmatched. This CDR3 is CARRGQGGETQYF. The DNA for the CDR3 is TGTGCCAGGAGGGGACAGGGTGGGGAGACCCAGTACTTC.

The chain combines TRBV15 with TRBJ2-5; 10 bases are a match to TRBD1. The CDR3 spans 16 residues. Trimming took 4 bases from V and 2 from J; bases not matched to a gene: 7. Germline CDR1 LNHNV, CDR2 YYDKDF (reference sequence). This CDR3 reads CATSTGDRGRQETQYF. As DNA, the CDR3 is TGTGCCACCAGCACCGGGGACAGGGGCAGACAAGAGACCCAGTACTTC.

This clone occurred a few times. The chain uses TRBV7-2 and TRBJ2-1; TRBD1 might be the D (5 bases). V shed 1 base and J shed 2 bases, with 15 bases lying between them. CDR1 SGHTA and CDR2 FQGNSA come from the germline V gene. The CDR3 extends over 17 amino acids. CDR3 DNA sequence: TGTGCCAGCAGCTTAGGATATGGACACAATGCCTACAATGAGCAGTTCTTC. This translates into CASSLGYGHNAYNEQFF.

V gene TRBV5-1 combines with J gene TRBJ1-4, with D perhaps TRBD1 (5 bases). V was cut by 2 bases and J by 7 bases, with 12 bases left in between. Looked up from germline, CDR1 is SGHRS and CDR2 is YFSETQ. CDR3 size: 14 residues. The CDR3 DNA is TGCGCCAGCAGCTTCTCAGGCCAGGGTGAAAAACTGTTTTTT. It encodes CASSFSGQGEKLFF. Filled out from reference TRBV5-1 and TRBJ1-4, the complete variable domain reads KAGVTQTPRYLIKTRGQQVTLSCSPISGHRSVSWYQQTPGQGLQFLFEYFSETQRNKGNFPGRFSGRQFSNSRSEMNVSTLELGDSALYLCASSFSGQGEKLFFGSGTQLSVL.

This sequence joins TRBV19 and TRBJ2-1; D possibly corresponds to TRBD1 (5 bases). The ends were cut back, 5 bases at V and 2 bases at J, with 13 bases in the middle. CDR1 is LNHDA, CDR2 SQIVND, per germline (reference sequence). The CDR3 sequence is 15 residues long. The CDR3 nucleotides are TGTGCCAGTAGTCCTCAGGGTAGGGCCTACAATGAGCAGTTCTTC. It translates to CASSPQGRAYNEQFF. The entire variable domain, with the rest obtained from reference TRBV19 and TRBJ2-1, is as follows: DGGITQSPKYLFRKEGQNVTLSCEQNLNHDAMYWYRQDPGQGLRLIYYSQIVNDFQKGDIAEGYSVSREKKESFPLTVTSAQKNPTAFYLCASSPQGRAYNEQFFGPGTRLTVL.

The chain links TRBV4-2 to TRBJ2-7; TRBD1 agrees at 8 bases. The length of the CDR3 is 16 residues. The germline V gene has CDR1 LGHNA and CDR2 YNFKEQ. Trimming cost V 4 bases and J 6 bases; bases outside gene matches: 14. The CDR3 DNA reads TGTGCCAGCAGCCGAATCCTTGGACAGGGATTTGGCGAGCAGTACTTC. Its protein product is CASSRILGQGFGEQYF.

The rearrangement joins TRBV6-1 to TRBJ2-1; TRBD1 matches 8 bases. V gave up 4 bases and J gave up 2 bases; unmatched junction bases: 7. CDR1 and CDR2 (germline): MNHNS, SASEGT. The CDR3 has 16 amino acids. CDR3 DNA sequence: TGTGCCAGCAGTGCCAGGGACAGGAGAACCTACAATGAGCAGTTCTTC. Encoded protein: CASSARDRRTYNEQFF.

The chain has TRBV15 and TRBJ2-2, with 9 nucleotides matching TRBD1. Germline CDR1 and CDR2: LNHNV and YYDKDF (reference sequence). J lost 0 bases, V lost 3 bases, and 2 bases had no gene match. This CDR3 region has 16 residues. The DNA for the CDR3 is TGTGCCACCAGCAGGTGGACAGGGGCGAACACCGGGGAGCTGTTTTTT. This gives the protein CATSRWTGANTGELFF.

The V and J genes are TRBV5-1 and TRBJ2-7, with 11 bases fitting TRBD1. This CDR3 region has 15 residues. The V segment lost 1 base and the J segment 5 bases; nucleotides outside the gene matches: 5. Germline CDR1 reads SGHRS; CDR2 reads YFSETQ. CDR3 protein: CASSLIGTGGNEQYF. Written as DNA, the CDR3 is TGCGCCAGCAGCTTGATTGGGACAGGGGGAAACGAGCAGTACTTC. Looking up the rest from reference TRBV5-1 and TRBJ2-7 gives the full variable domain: KAGVTQTPRYLIKTRGQQVTLSCSPISGHRSVSWYQQTPGQGLQFLFEYFSETQRNKGNFPGRFSGRQFSNSRSEMNVSTLELGDSALYLCASSLIGTGGNEQYFGPGTRLTVT.

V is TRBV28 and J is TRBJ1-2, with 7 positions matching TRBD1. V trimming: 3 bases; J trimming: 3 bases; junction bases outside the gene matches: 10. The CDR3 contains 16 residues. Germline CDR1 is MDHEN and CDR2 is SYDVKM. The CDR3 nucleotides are TGTGCCAGCAGTTTGGTTACAGGGGTTTTCGACTATGGCTACACCTTC. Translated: CASSLVTGVFDYGYTF.

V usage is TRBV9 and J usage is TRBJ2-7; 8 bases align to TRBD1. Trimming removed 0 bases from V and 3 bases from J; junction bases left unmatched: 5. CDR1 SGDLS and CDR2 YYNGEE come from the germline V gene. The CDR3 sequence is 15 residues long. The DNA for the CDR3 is TGTGCCAGCAGCGTAGGGACCGGGACAGGCTACGAGCAGTACTTC. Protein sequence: CASSVGTGTGYEQYF.

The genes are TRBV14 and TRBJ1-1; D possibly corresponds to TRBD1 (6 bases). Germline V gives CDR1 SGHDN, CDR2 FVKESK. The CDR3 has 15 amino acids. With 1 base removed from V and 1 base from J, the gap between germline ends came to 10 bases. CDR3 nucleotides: TGTGCCAGCAGCCAAGTGGACAGCCGGAACACTGAAGCTTTCTTT. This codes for CASSQVDSRNTEAFF.

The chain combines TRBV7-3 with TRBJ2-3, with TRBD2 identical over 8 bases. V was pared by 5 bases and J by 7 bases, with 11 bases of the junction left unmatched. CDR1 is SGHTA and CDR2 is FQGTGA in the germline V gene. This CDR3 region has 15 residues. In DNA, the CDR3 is TGTGCCAGCAGCCCACCGGGGGGGCGGGCGAATACGCAGTATTTT. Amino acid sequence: CASSPPGGRANTQYF. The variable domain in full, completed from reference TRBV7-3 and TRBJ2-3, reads GAGVSQTPSNKVTEKGKYVELRCDPISGHTALYWYRQSLGQGPEFLIYFQGTGAADDSGLPNDRFFAVRPEGSVSTLKIQRTERGDSAVYLCASSPPGGRANTQYFGPGTRLTVL.

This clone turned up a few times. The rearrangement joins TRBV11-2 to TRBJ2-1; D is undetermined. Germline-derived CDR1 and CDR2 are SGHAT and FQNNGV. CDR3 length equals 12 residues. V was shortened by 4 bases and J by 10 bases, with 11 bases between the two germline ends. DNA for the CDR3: TGTGCCAGCAGCTCTATAGTGGGCGAGCAGTTCTTC. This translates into CASSSIVGEQFF.

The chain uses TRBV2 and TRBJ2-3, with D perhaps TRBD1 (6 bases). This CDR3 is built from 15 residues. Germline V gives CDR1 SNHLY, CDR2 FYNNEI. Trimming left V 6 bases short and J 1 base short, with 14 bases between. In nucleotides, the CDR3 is TGTGCCAGCAGCCCTAGGGGGTCGGGCACAGATACGCAGTATTTT. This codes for CASSPRGSGTDTQYF.

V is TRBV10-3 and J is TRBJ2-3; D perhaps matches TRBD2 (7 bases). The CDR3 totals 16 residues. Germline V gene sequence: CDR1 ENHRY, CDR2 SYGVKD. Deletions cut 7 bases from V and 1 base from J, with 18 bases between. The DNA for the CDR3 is TGTGCCATCACCAAGGGGGGGGGCAGGGGCACAGATACGCAGTATTTT. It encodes CAITKGGGRGTDTQYF.

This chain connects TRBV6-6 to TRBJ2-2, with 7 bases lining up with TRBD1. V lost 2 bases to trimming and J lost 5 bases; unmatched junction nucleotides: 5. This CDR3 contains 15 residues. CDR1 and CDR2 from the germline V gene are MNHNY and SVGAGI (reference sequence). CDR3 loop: CASSYTPTGTGELFF. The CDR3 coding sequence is TGTGCCAGCAGTTACACTCCGACAGGGACCGGGGAGCTGTTTTTT.

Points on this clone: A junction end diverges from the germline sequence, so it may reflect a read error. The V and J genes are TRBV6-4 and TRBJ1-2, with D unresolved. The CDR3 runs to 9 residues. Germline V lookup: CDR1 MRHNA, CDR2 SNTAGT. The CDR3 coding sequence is TGTGCCACCCAAGCCCCACCGATCTTC. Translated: CATQAPPIF.

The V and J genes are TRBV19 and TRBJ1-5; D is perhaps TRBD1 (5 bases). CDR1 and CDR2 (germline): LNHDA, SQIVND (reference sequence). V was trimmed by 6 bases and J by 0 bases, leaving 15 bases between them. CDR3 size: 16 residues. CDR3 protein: CASRRDSTYSNQPQHF. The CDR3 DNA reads TGTGCCAGTAGAAGAGACAGCACCTATAGCAATCAGCCCCAGCATTTT.

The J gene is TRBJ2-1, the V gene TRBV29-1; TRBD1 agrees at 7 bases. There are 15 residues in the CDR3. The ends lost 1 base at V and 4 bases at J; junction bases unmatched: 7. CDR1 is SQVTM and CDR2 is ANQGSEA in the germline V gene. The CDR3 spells CSVEVGTVLYNEQFF. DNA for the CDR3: TGCAGCGTTGAAGTCGGGACAGTATTATACAATGAGCAGTTCTTC.

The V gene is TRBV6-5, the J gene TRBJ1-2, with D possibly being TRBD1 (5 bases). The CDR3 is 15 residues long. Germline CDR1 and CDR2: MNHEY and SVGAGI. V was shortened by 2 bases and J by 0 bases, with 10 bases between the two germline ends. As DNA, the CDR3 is TGTGCCAGCAGTTACCGCGCGGGACCTAACTATGGCTACACCTTC. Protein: CASSYRAGPNYGYTF.